These 15 T cell receptor beta chains were all obtained from the same sample, sequenced in a study of cytomegalovirus exposure and HLA in healthy donors. Assay: immunoSEQ multiplex PCR; the TCRdb copy retains only in-frame clones and omits some. The sample consists of 230,000 or so clones, about 90% of them appearing once. Sequences were obtained from PBMCs. All receptors come from a young woman in good health and CMV-seronegative.

The chain combines TRBV4-1 with TRBJ2-7, with TRBD2 matching 9 bases. Germline values: CDR1 MGHRA, CDR2 YSYEKL. This CDR3 contains 16 residues. Trimming removed 4 bases from V and 7 bases from J; junction bases left unmatched: 14. The CDR3 here is CASSRSGAGGQQEQYF. The CDR3 nucleotides are TGCGCCAGCAGCCGTTCGGGCGCGGGAGGGCAGCAAGAGCAGTACTTC.

This rearrangement joins TRBV9 to TRBJ1-3, with no clear D. Per germline, CDR1 SGDLS and CDR2 YYNGEE. With 1 base removed from V and 2 bases from J, the gap between germline ends came to 10 bases. This CDR3 contains 15 residues. In nucleotides, the CDR3 is TGTGCCAGCAGCGTAAATCCACAGACTGGAAACACCATATATTTT. It translates to CASSVNPQTGNTIYF.

This chain uses TRBV5-1 with TRBJ2-7; a weak D match, TRBD2 (6 bases). V gave up 0 bases and J gave up 2 bases, with 18 bases separating them. The CDR3 is 17 amino acids. CDR1 and CDR2 from the germline V gene are SGHRS and YFSETQ. The CDR3 loop reads CASSLALGSGDPYEQYF. CDR3 in DNA: TGCGCCAGCAGCTTGGCTTTAGGGTCGGGAGATCCCTACGAGCAGTACTTC.

This sequence joins TRBV11-1 and TRBJ2-7; 12 nucleotides align to TRBD2. The CDR3 spans 15 residues. V shed 4 bases, J shed 2 bases, and the junction held 3 bases outside the gene matches. CDR1 and CDR2 from the germline V gene are SGHAT and FQDESV (reference sequence). The DNA for the CDR3 is TGTGCCAGCAGCTACACTAGCGGGAGGCCCTACGAGCAGTACTTC. The encoded protein is CASSYTSGRPYEQYF.

Here the CDR3 DNA reads TGCGCCAGCAGCCTCGGGACAGGGGCTCACGAGCAGTACTTC. Its translation is CASSLGTGAHEQYF. V gene TRBV5-1 combines with J gene TRBJ2-7; TRBD1 matches at 10 bases. With 4 bases clipped from V and 5 bases from J, the junction kept 6 bases outside the gene matches. CDR3 length: 14 residues. Germline V CDR1 and CDR2: SGHRS, YFSETQ.

This chain connects TRBV5-1 to TRBJ1-5; possibly TRBD1 for D (5 bases). This CDR3 has 18 residues. V lost 0 bases and J 0 bases, leaving 16 bases between the germline ends. Germline CDR1 reads SGHRS; CDR2 reads YFSETQ. The CDR3 nucleotides are TGCGCCAGCAGCTTGGCCGGGACTACTACTCATAGCAATCAGCCCCAGCATTTT. Residues: CASSLAGTTTHSNQPQHF.

The V and J genes are TRBV28 and TRBJ2-1; 11 bases line up with TRBD2. Germline V gene sequence: CDR1 MDHEN, CDR2 SYDVKM. CDR3 length equals 19 residues. Germline trimming cut 5 bases from V and 7 bases from J; bases unmatched to any gene: 19. The CDR3 DNA reads as TGTGCCAGCAGTACCGACAACACCCCGACTAGCGGGAATTTGAATGAGCAGTTCTTC. This encodes CASSTDNTPTSGNLNEQFF.

In its sample, this clone was seen once. This sequence joins TRBV5-1 and TRBJ2-3, with TRBD2 matching 8 bases. Germline-derived CDR1 and CDR2 are SGHRS and YFSETQ. Trimming removed 6 bases from V and 2 bases from J; junction bases left unmatched: 11. CDR3 length: 16 residues. CDR3 DNA: TGCGCCAGCAATCGGGGAATAGCGGGGAACACAGATACGCAGTATTTT. Protein sequence: CASNRGIAGNTDTQYF.

The rearrangement links TRBV6-4 to TRBJ2-3; the match to TRBD1 covers 8 bases. The V gene end was trimmed by 3 bases and the J gene end by 1 base; junction bases not matched to a gene: 3. This CDR3 comprises 15 residues. Germline CDR1 MRHNA, CDR2 SNTAGT. The CDR3 spells CASSEAGGGTDTQYF. CDR3 DNA: TGTGCCAGCAGTGAAGCAGGGGGCGGCACAGATACGCAGTATTTT.

The CDR3 is CSAGSGNSYEQYF. In nucleotides, the CDR3 is TGCAGCGCTGGTAGCGGGAACTCCTACGAGCAGTACTTC. This chain connects TRBV29-1 to TRBJ2-7; TRBD2 agrees at 8 bases. The germline V gene encodes CDR1 SQVTM and CDR2 ANQGSEA. With V trimmed by 7 bases and J by 0 bases, 5 bases remained unmatched. This CDR3 has 13 residues.

Comment on this clone: Other DNA sequences of this sample code for an identical CDR3. The chain has TRBV19 and TRBJ2-7, with 9 bases lining up with TRBD1. This CDR3 region has 14 residues. The germline gives CDR1 LNHDA, CDR2 SQIVND (reference sequence). The junction had 2 bases not matched to a gene; V was cut back by 3 bases and J by 2 bases. This chain's CDR3 is CASSIGQGTYEQYF. In nucleotides, the CDR3 is TGTGCCAGTAGTATTGGACAGGGGACCTACGAGCAGTACTTC. Full variable domain (missing parts from reference TRBV19 and TRBJ2-7): DGGITQSPKYLFRKEGQNVTLSCEQNLNHDAMYWYRQDPGQGLRLIYYSQIVNDFQKGDIAEGYSVSREKKESFPLTVTSAQKNPTAFYLCASSIGQGTYEQYFGPGTRLTVT.

The chain is built from TRBV5-1 and TRBJ2-5; 8 bases are shared with TRBD1. CDR1 and CDR2 (germline): SGHRS, YFSETQ. The V gene end was trimmed by 2 bases and the J gene end by 1 base; junction bases not matched to a gene: 10. There are 17 residues in the CDR3. The CDR3 DNA reads as TGCGCCAGCAGCTTTGCCCTAGGACAGGGCAGCCAAGAGACCCAGTACTTC. This encodes CASSFALGQGSQETQYF.

This chain uses TRBV11-2 with TRBJ2-7; D may be TRBD1 (5 bases). In germline, CDR1 is SGHAT, CDR2 FQNNGV. This CDR3 contains 13 residues. V dropped 2 bases and J dropped 4 bases, with 9 bases sitting between them. The CDR3 protein is CASSLNRLYEQYF. Here the CDR3 DNA reads TGTGCCAGCAGCTTAAACAGGCTGTACGAGCAGTACTTC.

The chain joins TRBV2 to TRBJ2-2, with 10 nucleotides matching TRBD2. Germline V CDR1 and CDR2: SNHLY, FYNNEI. The ends lost 6 bases at V and 7 bases at J; junction bases unmatched: 14. The length of the CDR3 is 17 residues. Here the CDR3 reads CASSGELAGTIGGELFF. DNA for the CDR3: TGTGCCAGCAGCGGCGAACTAGCGGGAACTATTGGCGGGGAGCTGTTTTTT.

CDR3 in DNA: TGTGCCAGCAGTTTATCGGGGGCAGCATCCCTTGGGGACAGGGGAAAGGATGGCTACACCTTC. Its translation: CASSLSGAASLGDRGKDGYTF. This chain connects TRBV27 to TRBJ1-2; TRBD1 aligns across 10 bases. The ends lost 0 bases at V and 6 bases at J; junction bases unmatched: 22. The germline V gene encodes CDR1 MNHEY and CDR2 SMNVEV (reference sequence). The CDR3 covers 21 residues.